A selection of T cell receptor beta chains follows, all from one sample in a study of technical replicates of blood from four donors. Data came from immunoSEQ multiplex PCR; TCRdb stores just in-frame clones and leaves some out. The sample includes 75,000 to 90,000 clones, 80% to 95% of them seen just once. Input material: T cells isolated from PBMCs. The receptors were gathered from a human donor in good health. Each CDR3 is given with its conserved first and last residue. Only part of the rows carry a size: once, few, many, or a class if the clone is expanded.

V gene: TRBV6-1
clone size: .
CDR3 protein: CASSETSPDEQFF

V gene: TRBV4-1
clone size: .
CDR3 protein: CASSLAVSYNEQFF

V gene: TRBV19
clone size: once
CDR3 protein: CASSIASTDTQYF

V gene: TRBV25-1
clone size: few
CDR3 protein: CASSVAQGGRTEAFF

V gene: TRBV7-9
clone size: .
CDR3 protein: CASRPSLWTGDFEQYF

V gene: TRBV2
clone size: few
CDR3 protein: CASSFLGVFSPLHF

V gene: TRBV7-9
clone size: .
CDR3 protein: CASGTGSGNTIYF

V gene: TRBV7-9
clone size: .
CDR3 protein: CASSAVTSGPAYEQYF

V gene: TRBV5-1
clone size: .
CDR3 protein: CASSLVRGGDEGPLHF

V gene: TRBV6-5
clone size: .
CDR3 protein: CASSLLQGEAFF

V gene: TRBV14
clone size: .
CDR3 protein: CASSQAGGTQYF

V gene: TRBV7-9
clone size: .
CDR3 protein: CASFQPNSGRGADTQYF

V gene: TRBV18
clone size: .
CDR3 protein: CASSNDRGRTEAFF

V gene: TRBV5-3
clone size: .
CDR3 protein: CARSSGQGGYGYTF

V gene: TRBV19
clone size: once
CDR3 protein: CASSIGTGASNEKLFF

V gene: TRBV12-5
clone size: .
CDR3 protein: CASGLVPSGQNTDTQYF

V gene: TRBV7-6
clone size: .
CDR3 protein: CASNPGIWETQYF

V gene: TRBV28
clone size: .
CDR3 protein: CASSQRIPDREDGYTF

V gene: TRBV19
clone size: .
CDR3 protein: CASTQSGGTDTQYF

V gene: TRBV7-3
clone size: .
CDR3 protein: CASSSKAEPRAGNTIYF

V gene: TRBV19
clone size: few
CDR3 protein: CASSPGLIGELFF

V gene: TRBV18
clone size: .
CDR3 protein: CASSPGQGSSGANVLTF

V gene: TRBV6-5
clone size: once
CDR3 protein: CASSPGQTYEQYF

V gene: TRBV6-5
clone size: .
CDR3 protein: CASSYSTGYEQYF